A few counts support the clone carrying this T cell receptor beta chain. The CDR3 loop spans 15 amino acids. Trimming took 6 bases from V and 9 from J; bases not matched to a gene: 9. Germline V lookup: CDR1 ENHRY, CDR2 SYGVKD. The entry originates in a study of blood T cells in healthy people across ages. PCR was performed a second time for 7 to 11 cycles using a sample-barcoded 5' primer and a J-beta primer mix. MiXCR, applied by TCRdb to the 5' RACE reads, yields one record per CDR3 protein. The sample shows about 1.4 million distinct CDR3 sequences, approximately 59% of them seen only once. The gene calls are TRBV10-3 and TRBJ2-1, with 12 bases aligning to TRBD2. The sample was blood. This sequence was found in a man younger than 35 in good health. The DNA for the CDR3 is TGTGCCATCAGCCAACTAGCGGGGGGCATAGGTGAGCAGTTCTTC. Its protein product is CAISQLAGGIGEQFF.